This note documents a single T cell receptor beta chain sequence. Which antigen it targets is not known. There are no base qualities to consult, and no much larger clone falls within one base. For repertoire sequencing, the TCR beta CDR3 regions were amplified from RNA transcripts. HTBI primers and the Qiagen OneStep RT-PCR kit were used in a first-round RT-PCR, which was followed by a second-round multiplex PCR, size selection and purification. Sequencing of the libraries was carried out on an Illumina HiSeq2000 in paired-end mode with 100 bp reads. In the authors' own workflow: SOAPnuke was used to process the reads, throwing out any read that had adapters, had uncalled bases, had a mean Phred below 15, or lacked an exact constant-primer or identifier match. High-quality paired reads were merged with COPE v1.2.5. Each unique nucleotide sequence was defined as a clonotype, and clonotypes were aligned to IMGT TRB V, D and J references with MiTCR v1.1. The analysis was limited to V-J combinations with a frequency above 0.0001, which together covered 99.2% of the repertoires. For each V-J combination, a TCR clonal expansion and chaos score was defined as the ratio of F50 clonal expansion to chaos observed in the TCRdist matrix. Welch's t-statistics and random forest were used to reduce features to about 14 V-J combinations, which were fed into a naive Bayes classifier. The Morisita-Horn index was used to measure how similar the thyroid and blood repertoires were. TCRdb itself trimmed the public reads at Q25 with fastp, ran MiXCR and retained productive beta chains. CDR3 protein duplicates are merged, each entry listing the most common genes and DNA. TCRdb's processing, not the authors' own work, is the source of the V and J calls. A total of over a million distinct CDR3 sequences appear in this sample, approximately 35% of them only once. The biggest ten clones account for more than 9.5% of the sample.

The data derive from a study of Graves' ophthalmopathy and Graves' hyperthyroidism listed by TCRdb under 2018. With regard to the full study: Hyperthyroidism was defined as stable when no progression to ophthalmopathy occurred within 18 months of follow-up. To tell Graves' ophthalmopathy apart from Graves' hyperthyroidism, and to predict which patients would progress to ophthalmopathy, the study relied on TCR beta repertoire signatures. In total, 135 blood samples were TCR-sequenced: approximately 42 ophthalmopathy, some 72 hyperthyroidism and about 17 hyperthyroidism-to-ophthalmopathy patients. To explore V-J signatures distinguishing ophthalmopathy from hyperthyroidism, a discovery set of around 100 patients (43 ophthalmopathy, 55 to 60 stable hyperthyroidism) was enrolled. For independent validation, a separate cohort was made up of roughly 19 hyperthyroidism patients plus 17 patients who later progressed from hyperthyroidism to ophthalmopathy. T-cell repertoires of thyroid tissue and blood were compared in six hyperthyroidism patients. Once sampling was done, hyperthyroidism patients were given methimazole at a starting dose of 30 mg daily, while ophthalmopathy patients were given high-dose intravenous methylprednisolone. What the research found in general, with its limitations: Sample size was not predetermined statistically, and investigators were not blinded to group allocation. In cross-validation, the 13-signature model distinguished ophthalmopathy from stable hyperthyroidism with approximately 90% sensitivity and 81.08% specificity, while in the test set the corresponding values were about 79% and 69%. Most of the expanded thyroid clonotypes with a frequency above 0.001 were also detected in blood, and it was suggested that the thyroid immune response may be reflected by blood repertoires. In validation, the model predicted ophthalmopathy progression with over 60% sensitivity and roughly 72% specificity; around twelve predicted patients were CT-confirmed with GO in a median of around 6.5 months.

Hyperthyroidism patients were newly diagnosed, with disease duration under 2 months, and aged 18 to 65 years. Patients with other autoimmune diseases, uncontrolled infections, pregnancy or lactation were excluded. Clinical symptoms, serum thyroxine, TRAb, thyroid ultrasound and orbital computed tomography were used for diagnosis. Trizol reagent was used to extract the total RNA, and its quality was then checked on an Agilent 2100 Bioanalyzer. The CDR3 sequence holds 16 residues, the cysteine and phenylalanine included. Just the 48-base CDR3 DNA is kept, in frame starting at base 1. V and J lose 0 bases and 7 bases, and a span of 19 bases separates them. The germline V gene specifies SGDLS as CDR1 and YYNGEE as CDR2.

This sequence uses TRBV9 and TRBJ2-5, with TRBD1 tentatively as D gene (5 bases match). This TCR came from an adult man with Graves' hyperthyroidism. The specimen was peripheral blood or thyroid tissue (not recorded which). The nucleotide sequence reads TGTGCCAGCAGCGTAGCTACCTGGGGCCCCGACGGGACCCAGTACTTC. Its protein reads: CASSVATWGPDGTQYF.